Listed here are 27 T cell receptor beta chains from one sample, sequenced in a study of cytomegalovirus exposure and HLA in healthy donors. PCR amplification relied on 60 Vbeta primers (plus 13 Jbeta primers). Generated by immunoSEQ multiplex PCR, the TCRdb table keeps only in-frame clones and is missing some. Of 150,000 to 200,000 clones listed, around three quarters are singletons. The specimen sequenced was PBMCs. The receptors come from a woman aged 25 to 39 in good health and CMV-seropositive.

As regards this clone: A read error may account for a junction end that differs from germline. The rearrangement joins TRBV11-2 to TRBJ2-2; D tentatively reads TRBD1 or TRBD2 (5 bases each). The germline gives CDR1 SGHAT, CDR2 FQNNGV. The CDR3 sequence is 14 residues long. CDR3 DNA sequence: TGTGTCAGCAGCCTAGACTACCCAGGGAGGGAGCTGTTTTTT. Translated, it gives CVSSLDYPGRELFF.

This clone was seen only once. The rearrangement uses TRBV10-3 and TRBJ2-2; D is perhaps TRBD1 (5 bases). The CDR3 has 15 residues. Germline V gene sequence: CDR1 ENHRY, CDR2 SYGVKD. V was shortened by 4 bases and J by 0 bases, with 9 bases between the two germline ends. The CDR3 DNA reads as TGTGCCATCAGTGGCGGACAAACGAACACCGGGGAGCTGTTTTTT. It codes for CAISGGQTNTGELFF.

This chain joins TRBV9 and TRBJ2-7, with 10 bases lining up with TRBD1. J gave up 5 bases and V 2 bases, and 1 base lay outside the gene matches. Per germline, CDR1 SGDLS and CDR2 YYNGEE. There are 13 residues in the CDR3. CDR3 DNA sequence: TGTGCCAGCAGCGTCGGGACAGGGGACGAGCAGTACTTC. It encodes CASSVGTGDEQYF.

The chain carries TRBV7-6 and TRBJ2-3; 10 bases are a match to TRBD2. V shed 1 base and J 4 bases; nucleotides not matched to a gene: 8. In germline, CDR1 is SGHVS, CDR2 FNYEAQ. The CDR3 contains 17 residues. The CDR3 DNA sequence: TGTGCCAGCAGCTTAGGGGCTAGCGGGGGATCAGCAGATACGCAGTATTTT. Encoded protein: CASSLGASGGSADTQYF.

V usage is TRBV11-2 and J usage is TRBJ2-5, with D tentatively TRBD2 (6 bases). The ends were cut back, 3 bases at V and 4 bases at J, with 9 bases in the middle. This CDR3 region has 13 residues. The germline V gene encodes CDR1 SGHAT and CDR2 FQNNGV. The CDR3 here is CASSLGLLETQYF. DNA of the CDR3: TGTGCCAGCAGCTTGGGACTGTTAGAGACCCAGTACTTC.

The chain carries TRBV7-2 and TRBJ2-7, with 9 bases matching TRBD2. CDR1 and CDR2 from the germline V gene are SGHTA and FQGNSA. V was pared by 1 base and J by 5 bases, with 6 bases of the junction left unmatched. There are 15 residues in the CDR3. The CDR3 spells CASSLVGSGGHEQYF. CDR3 nucleotides: TGTGCCAGCAGCTTAGTGGGTAGCGGGGGACACGAGCAGTACTTC.

The sample holds one count of this clone. The chain links TRBV7-9 to TRBJ2-1; the D gene is possibly TRBD2 (7 bases). Germline CDR1 is SEHNR and CDR2 is FQNEAQ (reference sequence). The CDR3 has 11 amino acids. V shed 8 bases and J shed 7 bases, with 9 bases lying between them. The CDR3 DNA reads as TGTGCCAGCGCGGGGGCAAATGAGCAGTTCTTC. This gives the protein CASAGANEQFF. Full variable domain (rest looked up from reference TRBV7-9 and TRBJ2-1): DTGVSQNPRHKITKRGQNVTFRCDPISEHNRLYWYRQTLGQGPEFLTYFQNEAQLEKSRLLSDRFSAERPKGSFSTLEIQRTEQGDSAMYLCASAGANEQFFGPGTRLTVL.

This clone was counted a single time. The chain carries TRBV5-6 and TRBJ2-7; 8 bases align to TRBD1. CDR1 and CDR2 from the germline V gene are SGHDT and YYEEEE. The CDR3 loop spans 16 amino acids. V was pared by 2 bases and J by 3 bases, with 10 bases of the junction left unmatched. CDR3 DNA: TGTGCCAGCAGCTTTCGCACCGGGACAGGAGACTACGAGCAGTACTTC. Amino acids: CASSFRTGTGDYEQYF.

V gene TRBV5-4 combines with J gene TRBJ1-4, with a tentative D call TRBD1 (6 bases). The germline CDR1 and CDR2 sequences are SGHNT and YYREEE (reference sequence). V lost 5 bases and J lost 7, with 15 bases in between. This CDR3 is 14 amino acids long. The CDR3 DNA is TGTGCCAGCAGTTTAGGGGGGGCCGGTGAAAAACTGTTTTTT. Amino acids: CASSLGGAGEKLFF.

The chain combines TRBV27 with TRBJ1-2; TRBD1 agrees at 9 bases. The CDR3 has 14 residues. The V gene's germline CDR1 is MNHEY and CDR2 SMNVEV (reference sequence). V shed 0 bases and J 6 bases; nucleotides not matched to a gene: 2. In DNA, the CDR3 is TGTGCCAGCAGTTTATCCGGGGACAGGGATGGCTACACCTTC. This encodes CASSLSGDRDGYTF.

This chain connects TRBV5-8 to TRBJ1-2; 7 nucleotides line up with TRBD1. The trim removed 4 bases at V and 7 bases at J, leaving 1 base unmatched. The V gene's germline CDR1 is SGHTS and CDR2 YDEGEE. The CDR3 totals 11 residues. The chain's CDR3 is CASSNRGGYTF. CDR3 nucleotide sequence: TGTGCCAGCAGCAACAGGGGTGGCTACACCTTC. The whole variable domain, filled in from reference TRBV5-8 and TRBJ1-2, reads EAGVTQSPTHLIKTRGQQATLRCSPISGHTSVYWYQQALGLGLQFLLWYDEGEERNRGNFPPRFSGRQFPNYSSELNVNALELEDSALYLCASSNRGGYTFGSGTRLTVV.

This rearrangement joins TRBV2 to TRBJ1-5; tentatively, D is TRBD1 (6 bases). The V gene lost 8 bases and the J gene lost 1 base, with 12 bases spanning the gap. CDR3 size: 14 residues. From germline, CDR1 is SNHLY and CDR2 FYNNEI. CDR3 region: CASRGGVSNQPQHF. In DNA, the CDR3 is TGTGCCAGCCGAGGGGGGGTGAGCAATCAGCCCCAGCATTTT.

The chain uses TRBV6-5 and TRBJ2-7; D is perhaps TRBD1 (5 bases). Germline values: CDR1 MNHEY, CDR2 SVGAGI. Trimming pared 0 bases from V and 3 bases from J, leaving 15 bases between. The CDR3 extends over 16 amino acids. The CDR3 sequence is CASSYSVGQGSYEQYF. CDR3 sequence (DNA): TGTGCCAGCAGTTACTCAGTCGGCCAGGGAAGCTACGAGCAGTACTTC.

CDR3 amino acids: CASKEKTSGEETQYF. DNA for the CDR3: TGTGCCAGCAAGGAGAAGACTAGCGGGGAAGAGACCCAGTACTTC. The genes are TRBV2 and TRBJ2-5; 11 bases line up with TRBD2. The junction had 7 bases not matched to a gene; V was cut back by 7 bases and J by 3 bases. The CDR3 loop spans 15 amino acids. Germline V gene data show CDR1 as SNHLY and CDR2 as FYNNEI.

The V call is TRBV14, the J call TRBJ1-2; tentatively, D is TRBD1 (6 bases). Trimming stripped 1 base from V and 8 bases from J, with 11 bases between. The V gene's germline CDR1 is SGHDN and CDR2 FVKESK. The CDR3 contains 13 residues. The chain's CDR3 is CASSQVAGEGYTF. The CDR3 region has the DNA TGTGCCAGCAGCCAAGTTGCAGGGGAAGGCTACACCTTC.

CDR3 protein: CASSLVGRGSTDTQYF. DNA of the CDR3: TGTGCCAGCAGCTTAGTGGGGCGGGGGTCCACAGATACGCAGTATTTT. This chain uses TRBV11-2 with TRBJ2-3; TRBD2 matches at 7 bases. V trimming: 1 base; J trimming: 2 bases; junction bases outside the gene matches: 6. The CDR3 sequence is 16 residues long. Looked up from germline, CDR1 is SGHAT and CDR2 is FQNNGV. The whole variable domain, filled in from reference TRBV11-2 and TRBJ2-3, reads EAGVAQSPRYKIIEKRQSVAFWCNPISGHATLYWYQQILGQGPKLLIQFQNNGVVDDSQLPKDRFSAERLKGVDSTLKIQPAKLEDSAVYLCASSLVGRGSTDTQYFGPGTRLTVL.

The CDR3 bases are TGTGCCAGCAGCCTGGGGGCCAACTCTGGAAACACCATATATTTT. Translated, it gives CASSLGANSGNTIYF. The gene calls are TRBV6-1 and TRBJ1-3; maybe TRBD1 (6 bases). The length of the CDR3 is 15 residues. Germline CDR1 is MNHNS and CDR2 is SASEGT. V shed 6 bases and J shed 0 bases, with 12 bases lying between them.

This chain joins TRBV30 and TRBJ2-2; possibly TRBD1 for D (6 bases). Germline V CDR1 and CDR2: GTSNPN, SVGIG (reference sequence). This CDR3 region has 14 residues. V gave up 3 bases and J gave up 5 bases, with 13 bases separating them. CDR3 in amino acids: CAWRGTRGTGELFF. CDR3 in DNA: TGTGCCTGGAGAGGGACAAGGGGGACCGGGGAGCTGTTTTTT.

The V gene is TRBV10-2, the J gene TRBJ1-5; possible D gene TRBD1, 5 bases. The ends were cut back, 0 bases at V and 6 bases at J, with 12 bases in the middle. This CDR3 contains 15 residues. The germline CDR1 and CDR2 sequences are WSHSY and SAAADI. The CDR3 spells CASSESSGGGQPQHF. CDR3 nucleotide sequence: TGCGCCAGCAGTGAGTCGTCGGGGGGTGGTCAGCCCCAGCATTTT.

The rearrangement links TRBV7-3 to TRBJ2-1, with 9 bases matching TRBD1. The CDR3 length is 14 residues. With 5 bases clipped from V and 4 bases from J, the junction kept 3 bases outside the gene matches. CDR1 and CDR2 from the germline V gene are SGHTA and FQGTGA. This CDR3 reads CASSRDRGYNEQFF. CDR3 in DNA: TGTGCCAGCAGCCGAGACAGGGGGTACAATGAGCAGTTCTTC. The full variable domain, in which reference TRBV7-3 and TRBJ2-1 provide the parts outside the CDR3, is GAGVSQTPSNKVTEKGKYVELRCDPISGHTALYWYRQSLGQGPEFLIYFQGTGAADDSGLPNDRFFAVRPEGSVSTLKIQRTERGDSAVYLCASSRDRGYNEQFFGPGTRLTVL.

The rearrangement links TRBV7-9 to TRBJ1-5, with D perhaps TRBD1 (6 bases). The CDR3 spans 16 residues. The germline gives CDR1 SEHNR, CDR2 FQNEAQ (reference sequence). Trimming cost V 5 bases and J 2 bases, with 16 bases left between them. CDR3 sequence: CASSAGRGYGNQPQHF. CDR3 bases: TGTGCCAGCAGCGCGGGCAGGGGTTACGGCAATCAGCCCCAGCATTTT.

This clone was counted ten times or more. The gene calls are TRBV25-1 and TRBJ2-6; maybe TRBD1 (6 bases). The germline V gene has CDR1 MGHDK and CDR2 SYGVNS. V was trimmed by 2 bases and J by 3 bases, leaving 11 bases between them. CDR3 length: 16 amino acids. DNA of the CDR3: TGTGCCAGCAGTGAACCCTCAGGGGTTGGGGCCAACGTCCTGACTTTC. Residues: CASSEPSGVGANVLTF.

This clone was detected a few times. The chain recombines TRBV5-4 with TRBJ2-2; D not certain. Trimming left V 1 base short and J 1 base short, with 5 bases between. CDR1 is SGHNT, CDR2 YYREEE, per germline (reference sequence). The CDR3 covers 14 residues. The CDR3 bases are TGTGCCAGCAGCTTGTTTCAGAACACCGGGGAGCTGTTTTTT. It codes for CASSLFQNTGELFF.

This clone turned up a few times. The rearrangement joins TRBV7-2 to TRBJ1-5; the match to TRBD1 covers 8 bases. V shed 0 bases, J shed 6 bases, and the junction held 7 bases outside the gene matches. The CDR3 is 16 amino acids. Germline values: CDR1 SGHTA, CDR2 FQGNSA. The chain's CDR3 is CASSLATGGAGQPQHF. The CDR3 bases are TGTGCCAGCAGCTTAGCTACAGGGGGTGCAGGTCAGCCCCAGCATTTT. The variable domain in full, completed from reference TRBV7-2 and TRBJ1-5, reads GAGVSQSPSNKVTEKGKDVELRCDPISGHTALYWYRQSLGQGLEFLIYFQGNSAPDKSGLPSDRFSAERTGGSVSTLTIQRTQQEDSAVYLCASSLATGGAGQPQHFGDGTRLSIL.

The rearrangement links TRBV30 to TRBJ1-6; D not certain. There are 14 residues in the CDR3. CDR1 and CDR2 (germline): GTSNPN, SVGIG (reference sequence). V lost 4 bases, J lost 8 bases, and 15 bases lay in between. This CDR3 reads CAWNTLAGDSPLHF. CDR3 DNA sequence: TGTGCCTGGAACACTCTGGCAGGCGATTCACCCCTCCACTTT. Filled out from reference TRBV30 and TRBJ1-6, the complete variable domain reads SQTIHQWPATLVQPVGSPLSLECTVEGTSNPNLYWYRQAAGRGLQLLFYSVGIGQISSEVPQNLSASRPQDRQFILSSKKLLLSDSGFYLCAWNTLAGDSPLHFGNGTRLTVT.

The chain is built from TRBV7-2 and TRBJ1-2, with D possibly being TRBD1 (6 bases). The V end was cut by 4 bases, the J end by 2 bases, with 14 bases between. Germline V gene sequence: CDR1 SGHTA, CDR2 FQGNSA. The CDR3 sequence is 15 residues long. The CDR3 DNA follows: TGTGCCAGCAGCTCGTACCGGGACACGAACTATGGCTACACCTTC. This gives the protein CASSSYRDTNYGYTF.

This sequence joins TRBV30 and TRBJ2-1; 8 nucleotides agree with TRBD1. The CDR3 is 14 amino acids. Losses at the gene ends were 2 bases for V and 3 bases for J; bases not matched to a gene: 3. The V gene's germline CDR1 is GTSNPN and CDR2 SVGIG (reference sequence). CDR3 bases: TGTGCCTGGAGTTTGGGACAGGACTACAATGAGCAGTTCTTC. This sequence encodes CAWSLGQDYNEQFF.